These T cell receptor beta chains were read from a single sample in a study of blood T cell repertoires in COVID-19. Sequenced by immunoSEQ multiplex PCR; TCRdb stores in-frame clones only, minus some. The repertoire consists of approximately 45,000 clones, with about 86% occurring once and the leading ten covering roughly 2.9%. Sequencing used peripheral blood. Receptor source: a woman of 80 years or more with acute or convalescent COVID-19. Both conserved end residues are part of each CDR3. D genes are given only for firm matches. Clone size, where shown, is once, few, many, or a class for clones that have expanded.

d_call	j_call	v_call	clone_size	cdr3_nt	cdr3_aa
NA	TRBJ2-7	TRBV3-1/TRBV3-2	NA	TGTGCCAGCAGCCAAGCCGGGACACCCTACTACGAGCAGTACTTC	CASSQAGTPYYEQYF
NA	TRBJ1-2	TRBV4-2	NA	TGTGCCAGCAGCCTGGCGGGGGGGAACTATGGCTACACCTTC	CASSLAGGNYGYTF
TRBD1	TRBJ2-3	TRBV19	NA	TGTGCCAGTAACGATGGGACAGGGGGCACAGATACGCAGTATTTT	CASNDGTGGTDTQYF
TRBD1	TRBJ2-7	TRBV18	NA	TGTGCCAGCCGTGGACAGGGATCCGGCGAGCAGTACTTC	CASRGQGSGEQYF
NA	TRBJ2-1	TRBV2	NA	TGTGCCAGCAGTGAACGGTTCCGGGTCAATGAGCAGTTCTTC	CASSERFRVNEQFF
NA	TRBJ1-1	TRBV7-9	NA	TGTGCCAGCAGCTTCTCCCAGGGGAATGAAGCTTTCTTT	CASSFSQGNEAFF
NA	TRBJ1-4	TRBV4-1	NA	TGCGCCAGCAGCCAAGAGCGGGTCAGGCTGCTTAATGAAAAACTGTTTTTT	CASSQERVRLLNEKLFF
TRBD1	TRBJ1-2	TRBV3-1/TRBV3-2	NA	TGTGCCAGCAGCCAGTTCCGGGACAGGGGGGAGAGCTATGGCTACACCTTC	CASSQFRDRGESYGYTF
NA	TRBJ1-2	TRBV7-2	NA	TGTGCCAGCAGCCTCCGTCGGACAGACAACTATGGCTACACCTTC	CASSLRRTDNYGYTF
TRBD2	TRBJ2-1	TRBV5-8	NA	TGTGCCAGCAGCTTGGCGGGACTAGCGGGGGGGGATGAGCAGTTCTTC	CASSLAGLAGGDEQFF
TRBD1	TRBJ2-7	TRBV6-6	NA	TGTGCCAGCAGAGCCGGGACAGCGACCTACGAGCAGTACTTC	CASRAGTATYEQYF
TRBD2	TRBJ2-3	TRBV5-1	NA	TGCGCCAGCAGCTTCGGAGGACTAGCGGGGGGGTACGGAGATACGCAGTATTTT	CASSFGGLAGGYGDTQYF
NA	TRBJ1-1	TRBV18	NA	TGTGCCAGCTCACCGGGAAAGGGGTTAATGAACACTGAAGCTTTCTTT	CASSPGKGLMNTEAFF
NA	TRBJ2-5	TRBV7-2	once	TGTGCCAGCAGCTCCCCCCCGTTGAGTACCCAGTACTTC	CASSSPPLSTQYF
TRBD1	TRBJ2-1	TRBV7-2	NA	TGTGCCAGCAGCTCCTATTCGACAGGGGACTACAATGAGCAGTTCTTC	CASSSYSTGDYNEQFF
NA	TRBJ1-2	TRBV5-1	NA	TGCGCCAGCAGCTTGGAATTTTCGGGAAACTATGGCTACACCTTC	CASSLEFSGNYGYTF
NA	TRBJ2-2	TRBV10-2	NA	TGCGCCAGCAGGGATCTAGCGAGCCGGGCCGGGGAGCTGTTTTTT	CASRDLASRAGELFF
TRBD1	TRBJ1-1	TRBV5-1	NA	TGCGCCAGCAGCTTCTTCGACAGGGGGGTTACTGAAGCTTTCTTT	CASSFFDRGVTEAFF
TRBD1	TRBJ1-5	TRBV10-3	NA	TGTGCCATTGGGACAGATAGCAATCAGCCCCAGCATTTT	CAIGTDSNQPQHF
NA	TRBJ1-5	TRBV21-1	NA	TGTGCCAGCACCCCCGACAGGGACAATCAGCCCCAGCATTTT	CASTPDRDNQPQHF
TRBD1	TRBJ1-2	TRBV29-1	NA	TGCAGCGTAACTGGGACAGGGAACTATGGCTACACCTTC	CSVTGTGNYGYTF
NA	TRBJ2-2	TRBV3-1/TRBV3-2	NA	TGTGCCAGCAGCCAAGAATCTCTCTATCGAGCGAACACCGGGGAGCTGTTTTTT	CASSQESLYRANTGELFF
NA	TRBJ1-1	TRBV6-5	NA	TGTGCCAGCAATCCGGAAGCGGGGTTGAACACTGAAGCTTTCTTT	CASNPEAGLNTEAFF
NA	TRBJ2-7	TRBV4-1	NA	TGCGCCAGCAGCCAAGATTGGGGCAGTACCTACGAGCAGTACTTC	CASSQDWGSTYEQYF
TRBD1	TRBJ1-6	TRBV12-5	NA	TGTGCTAGTGGTTTGGGTCCGAAGACAGGGGAGAGTTCACCCCTCCACTTT	CASGLGPKTGESSPLHF
NA	TRBJ2-7	TRBV6-5	NA	TGTGCCAGCAGTTACTCGGGGCAGTACGAGCAGTACTTC	CASSYSGQYEQYF
TRBD2	TRBJ2-7	TRBV14	NA	TGTGCCAGCAGCCAAAAGGGACAGGGACTAGCGGGGGGCCACCACGAGCAGTACTTC	CASSQKGQGLAGGHHEQYF
TRBD2	TRBJ2-1	TRBV7-2	NA	TGTGCCAGCAGCTCCCAAACTAGCGGGGGACAGTTCTTC	CASSSQTSGGQFF
NA	TRBJ1-6	TRBV5-1	NA	TGCGCCAGCAGCCTAGATAATTCACCCCTCCACTTT	CASSLDNSPLHF
TRBD1	TRBJ1-2	TRBV6-5	NA	TGTGCCAGCAGCCACCGGGACAGGGTCTATGGCTACACCTTC	CASSHRDRVYGYTF
NA	TRBJ1-3	TRBV5-1	NA	TGCGCCAGCAGCTTGGCGGGGTACGGAAACACCATATATTTT	CASSLAGYGNTIYF
TRBD2	TRBJ2-3	TRBV5-1	NA	TGCGCCAGCAGCTTGGCGAAGACGGGCGGGGGGGCGACAGATACGCAGTATTTT	CASSLAKTGGGATDTQYF
TRBD2	TRBJ2-2	TRBV3-1/TRBV3-2	NA	TGTGCCAGCAGCCGGACTAGCGGGGGTGCCACCGGGGAGCTGTTTTTT	CASSRTSGGATGELFF
TRBD2	TRBJ2-4	TRBV5-4	NA	TGTGCCGACCCGAGCGGGGGTTTAGCCAAAAACATTCAGTACTTC	CADPSGGLAKNIQYF
TRBD1	TRBJ2-1	TRBV10-3	NA	TGTGCCATCATGCGGACAGGGGTACGGAGTGAGCAGTTCTTC	CAIMRTGVRSEQFF
NA	TRBJ2-1	TRBV5-4	NA	TGTGCCACCCACCCGGTGGGGGGAGCTCACAATGAGCAGTTCTTC	CATHPVGGAHNEQFF
NA	TRBJ2-6	TRBV7-6	NA	TGTGCCAGCAGCCCGAGATCTGGGGCCAACGTCCTGACTTTC	CASSPRSGANVLTF
NA	TRBJ2-2	TRBV6-5	NA	TGTGCCAGCAGGACTTCAGGGATCGGGGAGCTGTTTTTT	CASRTSGIGELFF
TRBD1	TRBJ2-5	TRBV11-3	NA	TGTGCCAGCAGCCCCGGACAGGGAGAACAAGAGACCCAGTACTTC	CASSPGQGEQETQYF
TRBD2	TRBJ2-5	TRBV11-2	NA	TGTGCCAGCAGCAAGGGGGTAGCGGGGGGTCGCGGGACCCAGTACTTC	CASSKGVAGGRGTQYF
NA	TRBJ1-1	TRBV6-6	NA	TGTGCCATGGCCCGACAGATTTGGGGCACTGAAGCTTTCTTT	CAMARQIWGTEAFF
NA	TRBJ1-2	TRBV7-9	NA	TGTGCCAGCAGCTTGGGGACACCGAACCATGGCTACACCTTC	CASSLGTPNHGYTF
NA	TRBJ1-1	TRBV7-3	NA	TGTGCCAGCAGCCTTGGACGGGGGAACACTGAAGCTTTCTTT	CASSLGRGNTEAFF
NA	TRBJ1-4	TRBV29-1	NA	TGCAGCGTGGGGGGGACAAGCAATGAAAAACTGTTTTTT	CSVGGTSNEKLFF
NA	TRBJ1-3	TRBV2	NA	TGTGCCAGCAGTCGGGGAGATGGAAACACCATATATTTT	CASSRGDGNTIYF
NA	TRBJ1-1	TRBV5-1	NA	TGCGCCAGCAGCTCCGACGGCCAGAGGACTGAAGCTTTCTTT	CASSSDGQRTEAFF
TRBD1	TRBJ1-2	TRBV6-6	NA	TGTGCCAGCAGTGCGGGACAGGGGATGTTTGGCTACACCTTC	CASSAGQGMFGYTF
NA	TRBJ2-5	TRBV5-1	NA	TGCGCCAGCAGCTTGGCCGGGATAGGGGGTCCCCAAGAGACCCAGTACTTC	CASSLAGIGGPQETQYF
TRBD1	TRBJ1-3	TRBV7-2	NA	TGTGCCAGCAGCCTAACCGGGACAGGGGGGTCCGGAAACACCATATATTTT	CASSLTGTGGSGNTIYF
NA	TRBJ1-2	TRBV5-4	NA	TGTGCCAGCAGCCCACCCCTGGACAGTGACTATGGCTACACCTTC	CASSPPLDSDYGYTF
NA	TRBJ1-2	TRBV3-1/TRBV3-2	NA	TGTGCCAGCAGCCCGCGAGGGGGGGCGGGCTACACCTTC	CASSPRGGAGYTF
NA	TRBJ1-5	TRBV30	NA	TGTGCCTGGAGTGTACAAAGGGGACAGCCCCAGCATTTT	CAWSVQRGQPQHF
TRBD1	TRBJ2-1	TRBV5-6	NA	TGTGCCAGCAGCTCGACAGGGGACAGGTACAATGAGCAGTTCTTC	CASSSTGDRYNEQFF
NA	TRBJ1-1	TRBV19	NA	TGTGCCAGTAAGAGGCTCGCTGAAGCTTTCTTT	CASKRLAEAFF
NA	TRBJ2-5	TRBV2	NA	TGTGCCAGCAGTGCTCCCGGTCTCGTCCAAGAGACCCAGTACTTC	CASSAPGLVQETQYF
NA	TRBJ2-2	TRBV5-5	NA	TGTGCCAGCAGCTTGGAGGCCCTCGGGGGAAACACCGGGGAGCTGTTTTTT	CASSLEALGGNTGELFF
TRBD1	TRBJ1-3	TRBV6-1	NA	TGTGCCAGCAGTGAAGCGCTCGCAGGGGGGACTGGAAACACCATATATTTT	CASSEALAGGTGNTIYF
NA	TRBJ2-1	TRBV30	few	TGTGCCTGGAGTGTGCGAACGGATGAGCAGTTCTTC	CAWSVRTDEQFF
NA	TRBJ1-1	TRBV5-4	NA	TGTGCCACCAGGCCCAGGGTAGTTGGAGCTTTCTTT	CATRPRVVGAFF